A single sample gave rise to the 26 T cell receptor beta chains below, sequenced in a study of shared clonotypes between healthy human individuals (dated by TCRdb to 2018 to 2020). Library generation was performed with the immunoSEQ multiplex PCR assay. As stored in TCRdb, this immuneACCESS dataset retains in-frame rearrangements with V and J assigned. A fraction of the clones does not appear; measured against another copy, unresolved V genes explain less than half of the discrepancy, and the remainder lacks a known reason. The sample data list 2 million to 2.5 million clones, and approximately 93% of these were observed just once. About 0.37% of the sample rests with the top ten. Sequenced sample: naive CD4+ T cells from PBMCs. Explained via the paper, the cell subset or site label denotes: CD45RA+ positively selected. These TCRs come from a man between 18 and 29 years old in good health. Some clones in this sample may be carry-over from other donors' samples.

This clone has just one count. The chain joins TRBV6-5 to TRBJ1-2; 7 positions match TRBD1. V lost 6 bases and J lost 5; bases outside the gene matches: 9. The germline V gene has CDR1 MNHEY and CDR2 SVGAGI. The CDR3 contains 14 residues. The chain's CDR3 is CASSPQLQGYGYTF. DNA of the CDR3: TGTGCCAGCAGCCCTCAACTACAGGGGTATGGCTACACCTTC.

As regards this clone: It is likely a read error, because the conserved phenylalanine at the end of the CDR3 is missing. It is unclear where the CDR3 begins or ends on the DNA, so no DNA is shown, and the CDR3 is as TCRdb lists it. The chain carries TRBV5-4 and TRBJ2-7; the table calls TRBD1, which could not be checked here. Germline values: CDR1 SGHNT, CDR2 YYREEE (reference sequence). Counting both end residues, the CDR3 totals 12 amino acids. CDR3 sequence: CASNLRGQAAII.

CDR3: CASSLTGGQETQYF. In nucleotides, the CDR3 is TGTGCCAGTAGCCTTACAGGGGGCCAAGAGACCCAGTACTTC. The chain employs TRBV19 and TRBJ2-5, with TRBD1 identical over 8 bases. This CDR3 has 14 residues. CDR1 LNHDA and CDR2 SQIVND come from the germline V gene (reference sequence). V gave up 6 bases and J gave up 1 base; unmatched junction bases: 4.

Concerning this clone itself: Other nucleotide sequences in the sample specify the same CDR3. The V gene is TRBV5-1, the J gene TRBJ1-5; 9 bases are shared with TRBD1. V shed 4 bases and J 6 bases; nucleotides not matched to a gene: 5. This CDR3 comprises 14 residues. Germline CDR1 is SGHRS and CDR2 is YFSETQ. The chain's CDR3 is CASSLGTGIQPQHF. CDR3 sequence (DNA): TGCGCCAGCAGCCTTGGGACAGGGATTCAGCCCCAGCATTTT.

CDR3 sequence: CAISEVTVGGQFF. CDR3 sequence (DNA): TGTGCCATCAGTGAGGTGACGGTGGGGGGGCAGTTCTTC. V and J are TRBV10-3 and TRBJ2-1, with D perhaps TRBD2 (6 bases). The V end was cut by 2 bases, the J end by 12 bases, with 14 bases between. This CDR3 is 13 amino acids long. The germline V gene encodes CDR1 ENHRY and CDR2 SYGVKD.

This chain connects TRBV25-1 to TRBJ2-3; D possibly uses TRBD1 or TRBD2 (5 bases each). The CDR3 runs 15 residues. The ends were cut back, 4 bases at V and 5 bases at J, with 16 bases in the middle. The germline gives CDR1 MGHDK, CDR2 SYGVNS. In DNA form, the CDR3 reads TGTGCCAGCAGTGCCACTCAGGGAGTCATAGATACGCAGTATTTT. This encodes CASSATQGVIDTQYF.

This chain joins TRBV5-8 and TRBJ2-5; maybe TRBD1 (6 bases). Per the germline V gene, CDR1 is SGHTS and CDR2 is YDEGEE. V was clipped by 2 bases and J by 2 bases, with 16 bases between them. CDR3 length: 16 amino acids. CDR3 nucleotide sequence: TGTGCCAGCAGCTTTGGCCAACAGGGCTTTCAAGAGACCCAGTACTTC. Protein: CASSFGQQGFQETQYF.

The J gene is TRBJ2-2, the V gene TRBV5-1; 7 bases fit TRBD2. Per germline, CDR1 SGHRS and CDR2 YFSETQ. V dropped 2 bases and J dropped 0; count of bases not matched to a gene: 7. This CDR3 has 17 amino acids. CDR3 DNA sequence: TGCGCCAGCAGCTTTCGGGAAAGCGGGGCGAACACCGGGGAGCTGTTTTTT. This sequence encodes CASSFRESGANTGELFF.

The chain is built from TRBV7-9 and TRBJ2-7, with D maybe TRBD1 (6 bases). V lost 2 bases, J lost 5 bases, and 13 bases lay in between. Germline values: CDR1 SEHNR, CDR2 FQNEAQ (reference sequence). The CDR3 runs 14 residues. This CDR3 reads CASSLSHRAHEQYF. The CDR3 coding sequence is TGTGCCAGCAGCTTATCACACAGGGCCCACGAGCAGTACTTC. Supplemented by reference TRBV7-9 and TRBJ2-7, the full variable domain reads DTGVSQNPRHKITKRGQNVTFRCDPISEHNRLYWYRQTLGQGPEFLTYFQNEAQLEKSRLLSDRFSAERPKGSFSTLEIQRTEQGDSAMYLCASSLSHRAHEQYFGPGTRLTVT.

This clone appeared a single time. The chain carries TRBV5-4 and TRBJ1-1, with D unclear. The CDR3 loop spans 15 amino acids. Trimming removed 0 bases from V and 8 bases from J, with 17 bases in between. Germline CDR1 is SGHNT and CDR2 is YYREEE (reference sequence). As DNA, the CDR3 is TGTGCCAGCAGCTTGGATGGAGACCCAACGGGGGAAGCTTTCTTT. Translating gives CASSLDGDPTGEAFF. The entire variable domain, with the rest obtained from reference TRBV5-4 and TRBJ1-1, is as follows: ETGVTQSPTHLIKTRGQQVTLRCSSQSGHNTVSWYQQALGQGPQFIFQYYREEENGRGNFPPRFSGLQFPNYSSELNVNALELDDSALYLCASSLDGDPTGEAFFGQGTRLTVV.

The CDR3 region has the DNA TGTGCCAGTAGTCCGACTCGGGAGTTGAGGCGGTATGGCTACACCTTC. Encoded protein: CASSPTRELRRYGYTF. This chain uses TRBV19 with TRBJ1-2; D unclear. Deletions cut 5 bases from V and 5 bases from J, with 21 bases between. The CDR3 sequence is 16 residues long. Germline loops: CDR1 LNHDA, CDR2 SQIVND (reference sequence).

Written as DNA, the CDR3 is TGTGCCAGCAGCTTAGGGACGGCGGGCACCGGGGAGCTGTTTTTT. As protein: CASSLGTAGTGELFF. V and J are TRBV11-1 and TRBJ2-2; possibly TRBD2 for D (5 bases). This CDR3 region has 15 residues. Trimming left V 1 base short and J 4 bases short, with 10 bases between. The germline CDR1 and CDR2 sequences are SGHAT and FQDESV (reference sequence).

The V gene is TRBV18, the J gene TRBJ1-1; D gene unclear. Trimming took 6 bases from V and 8 from J, leaving 10 bases between them. The CDR3 loop spans 11 amino acids. Per the germline V gene, CDR1 is KGHSH and CDR2 is LQKENI. The CDR3: CASSDALEAFF. The CDR3 DNA reads as TGTGCCAGCTCCGACGCCCTCGAAGCTTTCTTT. Full variable domain (remainder filled in from reference TRBV18 and TRBJ1-1): NAGVMQNPRHLVRRRGQEARLRCSPMKGHSHVYWYRQLPEEGLKFMVYLQKENIIDESGMPKERFSAEFPKEGPSILRIQQVVRGDSAAYFCASSDALEAFFGQGTRLTVV.

As for this clone: The same CDR3 arises from other DNA sequences in this sample as well. The chain combines TRBV28 with TRBJ1-5; D is undetermined. There are 12 residues in the CDR3. Germline V gene lookup returns CDR1 MDHEN and CDR2 SYDVKM. With 7 bases removed from V and 4 bases from J, the gap between germline ends came to 8 bases. The CDR3 nucleotides read TGTGCCAGCACCCCCCCAAATCAGCCCCAGCATTTT. Its translation is CASTPPNQPQHF.

To note about this clone: This specimen includes other DNA sequences encoding the same CDR3. This chain joins TRBV18 and TRBJ2-7; D assignment may be TRBD1 or TRBD2 (5 bases each). Trimming shortened V by 0 bases and J by 5 bases, and 8 bases separated the two germline ends. Germline CDR1 is KGHSH and CDR2 is LQKENI. The CDR3 length is 13 residues. CDR3 bases: TGTGCCAGCTCACCACCGGGGGTAGACGAGCAGTACTTC. This gives the protein CASSPPGVDEQYF.

The rearrangement joins TRBV28 to TRBJ2-5, with 7 bases aligning to TRBD1. Germline CDR1 and CDR2: MDHEN and SYDVKM. The V gene end was trimmed by 6 bases and the J gene end by 1 base; junction bases not matched to a gene: 14. The CDR3 has 17 residues. The CDR3 DNA reads as TGTGCCAGCAGCTTTACCCGGGACAGCTCATCCCAAGAGACCCAGTACTTC. It yields the protein CASSFTRDSSSQETQYF.

The CDR3 region has the DNA TGTGCCAGCAGTTTGGCCCAGGAGGGCCTGGATACGCAGTATTTT. The encoded protein is CASSLAQEGLDTQYF. The chain carries TRBV28 and TRBJ2-3; a weak D match, TRBD2 (6 bases). Germline CDR1 is MDHEN and CDR2 is SYDVKM. This CDR3 has 15 residues. Trimming removed 3 bases from V and 6 bases from J, with 16 bases in between.

V gene TRBV18 combines with J gene TRBJ2-7; possibly TRBD2 for D (7 bases). V was pared by 8 bases and J by 1 base, with 12 bases between. CDR1 and CDR2 from the germline V gene are KGHSH and LQKENI. The CDR3 runs 13 residues. The CDR3 loop reads CASRGDKSYEQYF. The CDR3 nucleotides read TGTGCCAGCCGGGGGGACAAGTCCTACGAGCAGTACTTC.

The V gene is TRBV5-6, the J gene TRBJ2-7; D is undetermined. The CDR3 covers 14 residues. V was trimmed by 0 bases and J by 3 bases, leaving 10 bases between them. Germline CDR1 is SGHDT and CDR2 is YYEEEE. CDR3 loop: CASSLGLANYEQYF. CDR3 DNA: TGTGCCAGCAGCTTGGGGTTGGCAAACTACGAGCAGTACTTC.

This clone has a single count. Other DNA sequences from this sample encode an identical CDR3 as well. The CDR3 DNA follows: TGTGCCAGCAGCTTAGGGACGGGAGAGACCCAGTACTTC. Translation gives CASSLGTGETQYF. The chain carries TRBV7-3 and TRBJ2-5; D is perhaps TRBD1 or TRBD2 (5 bases each). CDR3 length: 13 residues. Trimming cost V 2 bases and J 4 bases, with 8 bases left between them. Germline CDR1 reads SGHTA; CDR2 reads FQGTGA. Full variable domain (outside the CDR3, taken from reference TRBV7-3 and TRBJ2-5): GAGVSQTPSNKVTEKGKYVELRCDPISGHTALYWYRQSLGQGPEFLIYFQGTGAADDSGLPNDRFFAVRPEGSVSTLKIQRTERGDSAVYLCASSLGTGETQYFGPGTRLLVL.

The chain is built from TRBV21-1 and TRBJ2-7; TRBD2 was called by the table and not checked on the DNA. TRBV21-1 is shown as a pseudogene. The CDR3 loop spans 16 amino acids. This CDR3 is CASSRERCPQAYEQYF. The CDR3 bases are TGTGCCAGCAGCAGAGAACGCTGCCCTCAAGCCTACGAGCAGTACTTC.

This clone was seen once. The chain carries TRBV6-4 and TRBJ1-1, with D possibly matching TRBD1 (6 bases). Germline loops: CDR1 MRHNA, CDR2 SNTAGT. This CDR3 contains 13 residues. Trimming took 10 bases from V and 0 from J, leaving 12 bases between them. CDR3 bases: TGTGCCACACGACAGGAGATGAACACTGAAGCTTTCTTT. Its translation: CATRQEMNTEAFF.

The chain uses TRBV6-6 and TRBJ2-3, with 9 bases identical to TRBD2. V lost 6 bases, J lost 1 base, and 8 bases stayed unmatched. Germline V CDR1 and CDR2: MNHNY, SVGAGI (reference sequence). The CDR3 is 16 residues long. The CDR3 DNA reads as TGTGCCAGCAGCCCCCGACTAGCGGACCGCACAGATACGCAGTATTTT. Translation gives CASSPRLADRTDTQYF.

This chain joins TRBV7-9 and TRBJ1-2, with D perhaps matching TRBD1 (5 bases). V was clipped by 1 base and J by 14 bases, with 14 bases between them. The CDR3 is 12 residues long. Germline-derived CDR1 and CDR2 are SEHNR and FQNEAQ (reference sequence). The CDR3 loop is CASSLEQGLHTF. CDR3 sequence (DNA): TGTGCCAGCAGCTTAGAGCAGGGCCTTCATACCTTC.

This chain connects TRBV30 to TRBJ1-4; D ambiguous. V shed 0 bases and J shed 13 bases, with 12 bases lying between them. This CDR3 region has 12 residues. Germline lookup yields CDR1 GTSNPN and CDR2 SVGIG (reference sequence). This CDR3 is CAWSVLPGTLFF. CDR3 DNA sequence: TGTGCCTGGAGTGTACTTCCGGGTACACTGTTTTTT.

The chain links TRBV27 to TRBJ2-1, with 7 bases that match TRBD1. This CDR3 has 15 residues. J lost 4 bases, V lost 5 bases, and 8 bases had no gene match. CDR1 MNHEY and CDR2 SMNVEV come from the germline V gene (reference sequence). DNA of the CDR3: TGTGCCAGCAGTATCCCGGGACAGAATTACAATGAGCAGTTCTTC. Its protein is CASSIPGQNYNEQFF.